This T cell receptor (beta chain) was sequenced for a study of blood T cell repertoires in COVID-19. The wider study: The United States, Italy and Spain provided the acute and convalescent COVID-19 samples. PBMCs, B-cell-depleted T cells, or T cells provided the cDNA or gDNA that made up the material.

As originally analysed: Researchers report that nucleated cell counts were estimated from reference gene primer amplification. TCRdb's copy holds only in-frame clones and misses some; the assay was immunoSEQ multiplex PCR. That table gives V, J and clone size, and the DNA gave D and trimming. This sample has roughly 76,000 clones, with around 74% found just once. In its sample, this clone was seen once. Other DNA sequences in this sample translate to the same CDR3. CDR1 is SEHNR and CDR2 is FQNEAQ in the germline V gene (reference sequence). Germline trimming cut 0 bases from V and 2 bases from J; bases unmatched to any gene: 2. The CDR3 is 15 residues long.

The TCR originated in a man in his 70s with acute or convalescent COVID-19. Sequenced sample: peripheral blood. The rearrangement links TRBV7-9 to TRBJ2-3, with 7 positions matching TRBD2. Here the CDR3 DNA reads TGTGCCAGCAGCTTAGCGGGAGGGCCCACAGATACGCAGTATTTT. Translation gives CASSLAGGPTDTQYF.